The 27 T cell receptor beta chains below were found in one sample sequenced in a study of cytomegalovirus exposure and HLA in healthy donors. The table came from immunoSEQ multiplex PCR; TCRdb's copy has only in-frame clones and leaves some out. The top ten clones hold about 3% of a sample with 200,000 to 250,000 clones, around 88% of them seen once. Sequenced sample: PBMCs. The receptors stem from a woman aged 18-29 years in good health and CMV-seronegative.

The CDR3 region has the DNA TGTGCCAGCAGCCCCGAGACTAGCGGGGTATACAATGAGCAGTTCTTC. Amino acids: CASSPETSGVYNEQFF. The V and J genes are TRBV4-2 and TRBJ2-1; 11 nucleotides align to TRBD2. The V gene's germline CDR1 is LGHNA and CDR2 YNFKEQ. This CDR3 is built from 16 residues. The V gene end was trimmed by 4 bases and the J gene end by 4 bases; junction bases not matched to a gene: 6.

This clone was picked up a small number of times. The V and J genes are TRBV2 and TRBJ2-7, with D possibly matching TRBD2 (5 bases). Germline V lookup: CDR1 SNHLY, CDR2 FYNNEI. The CDR3 covers 14 residues. Between the trimmed V and J ends, which lost 0 bases and 6 bases, there was a span of 12 bases. This CDR3 is CASSEADGVSEQYF. The CDR3 DNA reads as TGTGCCAGCAGTGAAGCTGACGGGGTCTCCGAGCAGTACTTC.

The rearrangement uses TRBV30 and TRBJ2-7; D gene uncertain. The CDR3 is 14 residues long. V lost 1 base to trimming and J lost 2 bases, with 12 bases between them. Per germline, CDR1 GTSNPN and CDR2 SVGIG (reference sequence). The CDR3 reads CAWSATVGAYEQYF. In nucleotides, the CDR3 is TGTGCCTGGAGTGCCACAGTCGGCGCCTACGAGCAGTACTTC.

This clone occurred a few times. The CDR3 is CASREVGYTEAFF. In DNA, the CDR3 is TGTGCCAGCAGAGAGGTTGGGTACACTGAAGCTTTCTTT. The J gene is TRBJ1-1, the V gene TRBV6-1; D unclear. The CDR3 extends over 13 amino acids. Deletions cut 6 bases from V and 3 bases from J, with 11 bases between. Germline V CDR1 and CDR2: MNHNS, SASEGT.

This clone has only a few counts. The rearrangement links TRBV19 to TRBJ2-7, with TRBD2 matching over 7 bases. The J segment lost 1 base and the V segment lost 9 bases, leaving 15 bases of the junction unmatched. The length of the CDR3 is 16 residues. From germline, CDR1 is LNHDA and CDR2 SQIVND (reference sequence). CDR3: CARVIDIGGSSYEQYF. Here the CDR3 DNA reads TGTGCCAGAGTAATTGATATTGGCGGGAGTTCCTACGAGCAGTACTTC.

This clone has only a few counts. V and J are TRBV6-1 and TRBJ2-7; 7 bases are shared with TRBD1. The germline V gene has CDR1 MNHNS and CDR2 SASEGT. V shed 4 bases, J shed 5 bases, and the junction held 8 bases outside the gene matches. The CDR3 runs 14 residues. The CDR3 loop reads CASSGQGQVDEQYF. The CDR3 bases are TGTGCCAGCAGTGGACAAGGACAGGTGGACGAGCAGTACTTC.

This chain links TRBV30 with TRBJ2-6; no clear D gene. Germline-derived CDR1 and CDR2 are GTSNPN and SVGIG (reference sequence). The CDR3 is 15 amino acids. The V end was cut by 1 base, the J end by 0 bases, with 7 bases between. The CDR3 loop is CAWSDTGSGANVLTF. CDR3 DNA sequence: TGTGCCTGGAGTGATACCGGCTCTGGGGCCAACGTCCTGACTTTC.

J is TRBJ1-1 and V is TRBV2; 7 bases are a match to TRBD1. The CDR3 runs 14 residues. The V segment lost 6 bases and the J segment 3 bases; nucleotides outside the gene matches: 7. Looked up from germline, CDR1 is SNHLY and CDR2 is FYNNEI. CDR3: CASSGQVRDTEAFF. The CDR3 DNA is TGTGCCAGCAGCGGACAGGTGAGAGACACTGAAGCTTTCTTT. Looking up the rest from reference TRBV2 and TRBJ1-1 gives the full variable domain: EPEVTQTPSHQVTQMGQEVILRCVPISNHLYFYWYRQILGQKVEFLVSFYNNEISEKSEIFDDQFSVERPDGSNFTLKIRSTKLEDSAMYFCASSGQVRDTEAFFGQGTRLTVV.

This rearrangement joins TRBV6-6 to TRBJ2-5; weak D call: TRBD2 (6 bases). V was shortened by 7 bases and J by 4 bases, with 19 bases between the two germline ends. The CDR3 covers 15 residues. Germline CDR1 MNHNY, CDR2 SVGAGI (reference sequence). Here the CDR3 reads CASNYRREGRETQYF. CDR3 coding DNA: TGTGCCAGCAACTACCGGCGGGAAGGGAGAGAGACCCAGTACTTC.

V usage is TRBV10-3 and J usage is TRBJ2-7; D unclear. The CDR3 has 14 residues. V was clipped by 0 bases and J by 7 bases, with 13 bases between them. In germline, CDR1 is ENHRY, CDR2 SYGVKD. The CDR3 nucleotides are TGTGCCATCAGTGAGTCGATTCAAGTAGCAGAGCAGTACTTC. Protein sequence: CAISESIQVAEQYF.

The chain couples TRBV7-9 to TRBJ2-7, with a possible D match to TRBD1 (5 bases). The germline gives CDR1 SEHNR, CDR2 FQNEAQ (reference sequence). The CDR3 covers 14 residues. V was cut by 2 bases and J by 3 bases, with 11 bases left in between. The CDR3 nucleotides are TGTGCCAGCAGCTTACCTGGGGCAGGCTACGAGCAGTACTTC. Translation gives CASSLPGAGYEQYF.

The V gene is TRBV7-9, the J gene TRBJ2-7; a weak D match, TRBD1 (6 bases). This CDR3 has 15 amino acids. The V end lost 3 bases, the J end lost 5 bases, and 17 bases lay between the germline ends. The germline gives CDR1 SEHNR, CDR2 FQNEAQ (reference sequence). The CDR3 bases are TGTGCCAGCAGCTTGGCCACAGGGTTTCTACACGAGCAGTACTTC. It specifies CASSLATGFLHEQYF.

The V gene is TRBV6-1, the J gene TRBJ2-2; 7 bases match TRBD1. The length of the CDR3 is 14 residues. V lost 7 bases, J lost 5 bases, and 7 bases stayed unmatched. Germline assignment: CDR1 MNHNS and CDR2 SASEGT. The chain's CDR3 is CASIPAGGTGELFF. CDR3 DNA: TGTGCCAGCATTCCGGCAGGGGGAACCGGGGAGCTGTTTTTT.

V usage is TRBV5-6 and J usage is TRBJ2-1, with 7 nucleotides matching TRBD1. The CDR3 contains 12 residues. V shed 4 bases, J shed 12 bases, and the junction held 7 bases outside the gene matches. Germline V gene sequence: CDR1 SGHDT, CDR2 YYEEEE. The CDR3 nucleotides read TGTGCCAGCAGCGGGACAGTCCGGGTGCAGTTCTTC. This codes for CASSGTVRVQFF.

The chain couples TRBV7-2 to TRBJ1-2; D is perhaps TRBD1 (6 bases). Between the trimmed V and J ends, which lost 3 bases and 3 bases, there was a span of 14 bases. Germline CDR1 SGHTA, CDR2 FQGNSA. The CDR3 consists of 15 residues. CDR3 protein: CASSFQIQGDYGYTF. The CDR3 DNA reads TGTGCCAGCAGCTTTCAGATACAGGGTGACTATGGCTACACCTTC.

The rearrangement uses TRBV19 and TRBJ2-2; 9 bases match TRBD2. Germline V gives CDR1 LNHDA, CDR2 SQIVND (reference sequence). CDR3 length: 18 residues. V lost 9 bases and J lost 4; bases outside the gene matches: 18. In nucleotides, the CDR3 is TGTGCCAGCAGAGTTGCCGGGACTAGCAAAGGGGGCACCGGGGAGCTGTTTTTT. It specifies CASRVAGTSKGGTGELFF.

The chain uses TRBV9 and TRBJ2-1; 10 nucleotides line up with TRBD2. The CDR3 runs 15 residues. Trimming took 2 bases from V and 6 from J; bases not matched to a gene: 5. Germline CDR1 reads SGDLS; CDR2 reads YYNGEE. CDR3 nucleotides: TGTGCCAGCAGCGTCAGCGGGAGGGAACCCAATGAGCAGTTCTTC. It translates to CASSVSGREPNEQFF.

The chain couples TRBV6-7 to TRBJ1-2; D is possibly TRBD1 (6 bases). TRBV6-7 is treated as an ORF (open reading frame) with a function not yet certain. The V gene lost 7 bases and the J gene lost 6 bases, with 9 bases spanning the gap. The CDR3 consists of 11 residues. The CDR3 DNA reads as TGTGCCAGCAATCGACAGGATGGCTACACCTTC. Amino acid sequence: CASNRQDGYTF.

This chain connects TRBV4-1 to TRBJ1-2, with D possibly being TRBD1 (6 bases). The CDR3 covers 16 residues. Trimming pared 4 bases from V and 2 bases from J, leaving 17 bases between. In germline, CDR1 is MGHRA, CDR2 YSYEKL. The CDR3 bases are TGCGCCAGCAGCCCCCGGGGGGTAGGGGGGAACTATGGCTACACCTTC. Protein: CASSPRGVGGNYGYTF.

The CDR3 DNA follows: TGTGCCAGCAGACTGGGACAGAGCACTGAAGCTTTCTTT. Encoded protein: CASRLGQSTEAFF. The genes are TRBV27 and TRBJ1-1; TRBD1 agrees at 7 bases. There are 13 residues in the CDR3. The germline V gene encodes CDR1 MNHEY and CDR2 SMNVEV (reference sequence). Trimming removed 6 bases from V and 4 bases from J; junction bases left unmatched: 5.

This clone occurred once. The gene calls are TRBV5-4 and TRBJ1-4; 8 bases match TRBD1. In germline, CDR1 is SGHNT, CDR2 YYREEE (reference sequence). V was clipped by 1 base and J by 6 bases; unmatched bases: 11. CDR3 length: 17 amino acids. CDR3 residues: CASSLLGRGRRDEKLFF. The CDR3 nucleotides are TGTGCCAGCAGCTTGTTGGGCAGGGGGCGCCGGGATGAAAAACTGTTTTTT.

The chain carries TRBV9 and TRBJ2-2, with a possible D match to TRBD1 (6 bases). The CDR3 totals 15 residues. Deletions cut 0 bases from V and 8 bases from J, with 14 bases between. Per the germline V gene, CDR1 is SGDLS and CDR2 is YYNGEE. The CDR3 here is CASSVAEGVAGELFF. Written as DNA, the CDR3 is TGTGCCAGCAGCGTAGCTGAGGGGGTGGCGGGGGAGCTGTTTTTT.

The chain is built from TRBV13 and TRBJ2-7; the D gene is possibly TRBD2 (5 bases). CDR1 is PRHDT and CDR2 is FYEKMQ in the germline V gene (reference sequence). This CDR3 comprises 15 residues. V gave up 0 bases and J gave up 8 bases, with 17 bases separating them. As DNA, the CDR3 is TGTGCCAGCAGCTTAGGAGTATCGGTCCGCGGGCAGCAGTACTTC. Translated, it gives CASSLGVSVRGQQYF.

The V call is TRBV29-1, the J call TRBJ2-5, with D possibly being TRBD1 (6 bases). The CDR3 covers 13 residues. Germline-derived CDR1 and CDR2 are SQVTM and ANQGSEA. With 4 bases removed from V and 1 base from J, the gap between germline ends came to 10 bases. CDR3 sequence reads: CSVVGGFQETQYF. The CDR3 DNA is TGCAGCGTTGTAGGGGGTTTCCAAGAGACCCAGTACTTC.

V and J are TRBV5-5 and TRBJ1-1; weak D call: TRBD1 (6 bases). The ends were cut back, 4 bases at V and 4 bases at J, with 14 bases in the middle. Germline assignment: CDR1 SGHKS and CDR2 YYEKEE (reference sequence). The CDR3 length is 14 residues. The CDR3 DNA reads TGTGCCAGCAGCCGAGGGGGGGTCGGCACTGAAGCTTTCTTT. Translating it yields CASSRGGVGTEAFF.

The chain combines TRBV27 with TRBJ2-7; weak D call: TRBD2 (5 bases). The germline V and J ends were trimmed by 5 bases and 9 bases, with 20 bases remaining between them. The V gene's germline CDR1 is MNHEY and CDR2 SMNVEV (reference sequence). The CDR3 runs to 14 residues. CDR3 residues: CASSSGASLLGQYF. The CDR3 DNA follows: TGTGCCAGCAGTAGCGGAGCCTCCCTTTTGGGGCAGTACTTC.

The chain uses TRBV7-2 and TRBJ2-7, with 11 nucleotides matching TRBD2. Losses at the gene ends were 6 bases for V and 2 bases for J; bases not matched to a gene: 9. Germline V gene data show CDR1 as SGHTA and CDR2 as FQGNSA. CDR3 length: 16 residues. This CDR3 reads CASRAGTSGGAYEQYF. The CDR3 DNA follows: TGTGCCAGCAGGGCCGGGACTAGCGGAGGGGCCTACGAGCAGTACTTC.